This is a list of T cell receptor beta chains from one sample in a study of CD8 T cells in ankylosing spondylitis. TCRdb re-analysed the 5' RACE reads in MiXCR, keeping a single row per CDR3 protein. The sample holds 350,000 to 450,000 distinct CDR3 sequences, around 20% seen once. Sequencing was done on a sample of blood, either unsorted or a sorted T cell fraction (not recorded which). Receptors originate from a male donor with ankylosing spondylitis or in good health (not recorded which). Each CDR3 is given with its conserved first and last residue. D genes are given only for firm matches. Size is stated for part of the rows, as once, few or many counts, or as a class when the clone is expanded.

>TRBJ2-7|TRBV5-5|14|few|NA
CASSPDRIFYEQYF
TGTGCCAGCAGTCCTGACAGGATCTTCTACGAGCAGTACTTC
>TRBJ2-1|TRBV2|14|few|NA
CASTGWDRAYEQFF
TGTGCCAGCACCGGATGGGATAGGGCCTATGAGCAGTTCTTC
>TRBJ2-2|TRBV4-1|14|NA|NA
CASSQEPNTGELFF
TGCGCCAGCAGCCAAGAGCCGAACACCGGGGAGCTGTTTTTT
>TRBJ2-5|TRBV30|15|few|NA
CAWSVLGGRWETQYF
TGTGCCTGGAGTGTATTGGGGGGCCGTTGGGAGACCCAGTACTTC
>TRBJ2-1|TRBV29-1|11|few|NA
CSVLGSNEQFF
TGCAGCGTCCTCGGGTCGAATGAGCAGTTCTTC
>TRBJ2-7|TRBV27|12|few|NA
CASASLKNEQYF
TGTGCCAGCGCCTCATTAAAAAACGAGCAGTACTTC
>TRBJ2-1|TRBV27|16|few|TRBD1
CASSFTTGQAYNEQFF
TGTGCCAGCAGTTTTACTACGGGACAGGCCTACAATGAGCAGTTCTTC
>TRBJ2-7|TRBV4-1|16|NA|TRBD1
CASSQGPGQKAYEQYF
TGCGCCAGCAGCCAAGGGCCGGGACAGAAAGCCTACGAGCAGTACTTC
>TRBJ2-1|TRBV28|14|few|NA
CASSPVPAAYEQFF
TGTGCCAGCAGTCCTGTCCCTGCGGCCTATGAGCAGTTCTTC
>TRBJ2-1|TRBV4-1|15|few|TRBD2
CASSRAGGDYNEQFF
TGCGCCAGCAGCCGGGCGGGGGGGGATTACAATGAGCAGTTCTTC